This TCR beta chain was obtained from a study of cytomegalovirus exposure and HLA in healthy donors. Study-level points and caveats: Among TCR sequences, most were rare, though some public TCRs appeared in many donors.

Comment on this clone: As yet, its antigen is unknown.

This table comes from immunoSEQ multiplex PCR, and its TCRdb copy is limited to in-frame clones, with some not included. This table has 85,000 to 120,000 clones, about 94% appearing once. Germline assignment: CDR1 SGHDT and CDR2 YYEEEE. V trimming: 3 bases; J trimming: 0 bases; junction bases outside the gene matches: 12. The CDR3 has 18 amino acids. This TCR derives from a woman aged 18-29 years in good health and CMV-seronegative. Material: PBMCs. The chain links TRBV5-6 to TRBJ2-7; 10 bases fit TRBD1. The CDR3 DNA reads TGTGCCAGCAGCTCCGGGGACAGGGGAGGCCTCAGCTCCTACGAGCAGTACTTC. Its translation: CASSSGDRGGLSSYEQYF.